The rows below give T cell receptor beta chains drawn from one sample of a study of vaccination effects on CD4 cells after COVID-19. Clones were sequenced by immunoSEQ multiplex PCR, and TCRdb holds only the in-frame ones, with some missing. The table includes approximately 74,000 clones, roughly 74% detected once. Their target antigens are unknown. The sequencing used CD4+ T cells from PBMCs cultured with HCoV-NL63 spike peptides, collected before COVID-19 vaccination. These receptors came from a human donor who received a COVID-19 vaccine. CDR3s include the opening cysteine and the closing phenylalanine or tryptophan. The D gene is left open where the match is weak. Clone size is stated in some rows and not others, as once, few, many or a class when expanded.

j_gene: TRBJ1-2; abundance: .; v_gene: TRBV2; d_gene: .; CDR3nt: TGTGCCAGCACGGGGGTTTATGGCTACACCTTC; CDR3aa: CASTGVYGYTF
j_gene: TRBJ1-4; abundance: once; v_gene: TRBV19; d_gene: .; CDR3nt: TGTGCCAGTAGTTCCCGGTGGATCCAGGCGTCTTATTTTGGTGAAAAACTGTTTTTT; CDR3aa: CASSSRWIQASYFGEKLFF
j_gene: TRBJ2-1; abundance: .; v_gene: TRBV2; d_gene: TRBD2; CDR3nt: TGTGCCAGTTCATATCCCTCGGCGGGGGGCTCGTACTCCTACAATGAGCAGTTCTTC; CDR3aa: CASSYPSAGGSYSYNEQFF
j_gene: TRBJ1-1; abundance: .; v_gene: TRBV3-1/TRBV3-2; d_gene: TRBD1; CDR3nt: TGTGCCAGCAGCCAAGGGACAGGGCTTATGAACACTGAAGCTTTCTTT; CDR3aa: CASSQGTGLMNTEAFF
j_gene: TRBJ1-5; abundance: few; v_gene: TRBV5-1; d_gene: TRBD1; CDR3nt: TGCGCCAGCAGCTTGTCGGGACAGAATCAGCCCCAGCATTTT; CDR3aa: CASSLSGQNQPQHF
j_gene: TRBJ1-2; abundance: once; v_gene: TRBV5-1; d_gene: .; CDR3nt: TGCGCCAGCAGCTCATTAGACAGTAACTATGGCTACACCTTC; CDR3aa: CASSSLDSNYGYTF
j_gene: TRBJ1-3; abundance: .; v_gene: TRBV29-1; d_gene: .; CDR3nt: TGCAGCGTTGCGAGAGACGACTCTGGAAACACCATATATTTT; CDR3aa: CSVARDDSGNTIYF
j_gene: TRBJ1-4; abundance: .; v_gene: TRBV5-4; d_gene: .; CDR3nt: TGTGCCAGCAGCTTGGACCAGGGTTCTAATGAAAAACTGTTTTTT; CDR3aa: CASSLDQGSNEKLFF
j_gene: TRBJ1-1; abundance: .; v_gene: TRBV21-1; d_gene: .; CDR3nt: TGTGCCAGCAGCAAAGAGAGGGGGGAGAACACTGAAGCTTTCTTT; CDR3aa: CASSKERGENTEAFF
j_gene: TRBJ2-3; abundance: .; v_gene: TRBV9; d_gene: TRBD2; CDR3nt: TGTGCCAGCAGCGTAGATTGGGGGGGGACAGATACGCAGTATTTT; CDR3aa: CASSVDWGGTDTQYF
j_gene: TRBJ1-1; abundance: .; v_gene: TRBV6-2/TRBV6-3; d_gene: .; CDR3nt: TGTGCCAGCAGTTCAGGGGAAACTGAAGCTTTCTTT; CDR3aa: CASSSGETEAFF
j_gene: TRBJ2-1; abundance: .; v_gene: TRBV15; d_gene: TRBD2; CDR3nt: TGTGCCACCAGCAGAGAAGCAGCGGGGCCCTACAATGAGCAGTTCTTC; CDR3aa: CATSREAAGPYNEQFF
j_gene: TRBJ2-1; abundance: .; v_gene: TRBV7-3; d_gene: TRBD2; CDR3nt: TGTGCCAGCAGCGAGCTAGCGGGGGGATACTACAATGAGCAGTTCTTC; CDR3aa: CASSELAGGYYNEQFF
j_gene: TRBJ2-3; abundance: .; v_gene: TRBV3-1/TRBV3-2; d_gene: TRBD2; CDR3nt: TGTGCCAGCAGAAAACGCGGGGGGGAGCAAAATACGCAGTATTTT; CDR3aa: CASRKRGGEQNTQYF
j_gene: TRBJ2-2; abundance: .; v_gene: TRBV5-8; d_gene: TRBD1; CDR3nt: TGTGCCAGCAGCCCATGGACAGGGTCGAACACCGGGGAGCTGTTTTTT; CDR3aa: CASSPWTGSNTGELFF
j_gene: TRBJ1-2; abundance: .; v_gene: TRBV25-1; d_gene: TRBD1; CDR3nt: TGTGCCAGCAGTGAATCTAGGGGGCGGCGTGGCTACACCTTC; CDR3aa: CASSESRGRRGYTF
j_gene: TRBJ2-1; abundance: .; v_gene: TRBV7-2; d_gene: .; CDR3nt: TGTGCCAGCAGCTCGGCGGCTGCCACCTACAATGAGCAGTTCTTC; CDR3aa: CASSSAAATYNEQFF
j_gene: TRBJ1-5; abundance: .; v_gene: TRBV18; d_gene: TRBD1; CDR3nt: TGTGCCAGCTCACCACGGACAGGCTTGAGCAATCAGCCCCAGCATTTT; CDR3aa: CASSPRTGLSNQPQHF
j_gene: TRBJ2-3; abundance: .; v_gene: TRBV27; d_gene: .; CDR3nt: TGTGCCAGCACAACCCAGACCAATACGCAGTATTTT; CDR3aa: CASTTQTNTQYF
j_gene: TRBJ1-2; abundance: once; v_gene: TRBV10-3; d_gene: .; CDR3nt: TGTGCCATCCAGGACGACTGGCCCTATGGCTACACCTTC; CDR3aa: CAIQDDWPYGYTF
j_gene: TRBJ2-1; abundance: .; v_gene: TRBV7-3; d_gene: .; CDR3nt: TGTGCCAGCAGCTTAACTCGCGGCACCTACAATGAGCAGTTCTTC; CDR3aa: CASSLTRGTYNEQFF
j_gene: TRBJ2-5; abundance: once; v_gene: TRBV5-1; d_gene: .; CDR3nt: TGCGCCAGCAGCCAGGGACGGCCCCAAGAGACCCAGTACTTC; CDR3aa: CASSQGRPQETQYF
j_gene: TRBJ2-3; abundance: once; v_gene: TRBV6-5; d_gene: .; CDR3nt: TGTGCCAGCAGACGAACAGATACGCAGTATTTT; CDR3aa: CASRRTDTQYF
j_gene: TRBJ1-5; abundance: .; v_gene: TRBV4-2; d_gene: .; CDR3nt: TGTGCCAGCAGCCAAGAGTGGTCGGGGGCGTCCTTTGGGCCCCAGCATTTT; CDR3aa: CASSQEWSGASFGPQHF
j_gene: TRBJ2-1; abundance: .; v_gene: TRBV25-1; d_gene: .; CDR3nt: TGTGCCAGCAGTGATTTGGGCAGGGAAGAAGACTACAATGAGCAGTTCTTC; CDR3aa: CASSDLGREEDYNEQFF
j_gene: TRBJ1-5; abundance: .; v_gene: TRBV12-3/TRBV12-4; d_gene: .; CDR3nt: TGTGCCAGCAGTGCTTATGGGCAGCCCCAGCATTTT; CDR3aa: CASSAYGQPQHF
j_gene: TRBJ2-2; abundance: .; v_gene: TRBV28; d_gene: TRBD2; CDR3nt: TGTGCCAGCAGAGGACGGGGGGGGAACACCGGGGAGCTGTTTTTT; CDR3aa: CASRGRGGNTGELFF
j_gene: TRBJ1-6; abundance: .; v_gene: TRBV6-6; d_gene: .; CDR3nt: TGTGCCAGCAGCGAGGGGCTAAATAATTCACCCCTCCACTTT; CDR3aa: CASSEGLNNSPLHF
j_gene: TRBJ2-4; abundance: .; v_gene: TRBV20-1; d_gene: TRBD2; CDR3nt: TGCAGTGCTAGTTGGACTAGCGGGGGACTAGCCAAAAACATTCAGTACTTC; CDR3aa: CSASWTSGGLAKNIQYF
j_gene: TRBJ1-2; abundance: once; v_gene: TRBV6-2/TRBV6-3; d_gene: TRBD1; CDR3nt: TGTGCCAGCAGTTACCCCCGCAGGGGGCTCAACTATGGCTACACCTTC; CDR3aa: CASSYPRRGLNYGYTF
j_gene: TRBJ1-2; abundance: .; v_gene: TRBV5-1; d_gene: .; CDR3nt: TGCGCCAGCAGCTTGGGAGCTACAGGGTCTGGCGGCACCTTC; CDR3aa: CASSLGATGSGGTF
j_gene: TRBJ2-1; abundance: .; v_gene: TRBV19; d_gene: TRBD1; CDR3nt: TGTGCCAGTAAGCCAGGGGGCGCGGGCTCCTACAATGAGCAGTTCTTC; CDR3aa: CASKPGGAGSYNEQFF
j_gene: TRBJ2-1; abundance: .; v_gene: TRBV5-1; d_gene: .; CDR3nt: TGCGCCAGCAGCTTGCCCCACTCTCTCCCTTCCTACAATGAGCAGTTCTTC; CDR3aa: CASSLPHSLPSYNEQFF
j_gene: TRBJ2-2; abundance: .; v_gene: TRBV5-4; d_gene: TRBD1; CDR3nt: TGTGCCAGCAGCCGGACAGGGCTTGAGAACACCGGGGAGCTGTTTTTT; CDR3aa: CASSRTGLENTGELFF
j_gene: TRBJ2-3; abundance: .; v_gene: TRBV7-2; d_gene: .; CDR3nt: TGTGCCAGCAGCTTAGGCGGGTGGCAGTATTTT; CDR3aa: CASSLGGWQYF
j_gene: TRBJ1-2; abundance: .; v_gene: TRBV9; d_gene: TRBD1; CDR3nt: TGTGCCAGCAGCGGAACAGGGGGCTTGGCTGGCTACACCTTC; CDR3aa: CASSGTGGLAGYTF
j_gene: TRBJ1-2; abundance: .; v_gene: TRBV19; d_gene: TRBD1; CDR3nt: TGTGCCAGTAACCCGAAGGGGGCAGGCCCCTATGGCTACACCTTC; CDR3aa: CASNPKGAGPYGYTF
j_gene: TRBJ1-1; abundance: .; v_gene: TRBV7-2; d_gene: .; CDR3nt: TGTGCCAGCAGTCGACAGGTCGGGGCGACTGAAGCTTTCTTT; CDR3aa: CASSRQVGATEAFF
j_gene: TRBJ1-5; abundance: .; v_gene: TRBV6-1; d_gene: .; CDR3nt: TGTGCCAGCAGTGAGTCGACAGGTTGGAGCAATCAGCCCCAGCATTTT; CDR3aa: CASSESTGWSNQPQHF
j_gene: TRBJ2-5; abundance: .; v_gene: TRBV5-1; d_gene: TRBD1; CDR3nt: TGCGCCAGCAGCCCGTCCGGGACAGGGTTCCAAGAGACCCAGTACTTC; CDR3aa: CASSPSGTGFQETQYF
j_gene: TRBJ2-6; abundance: .; v_gene: TRBV3-1/TRBV3-2; d_gene: TRBD1; CDR3nt: TGTGCCAGCAGCCAAGGGGGACAGGGTTCTGGGGCCAACGTCCTGACTTTC; CDR3aa: CASSQGGQGSGANVLTF
j_gene: TRBJ1-4; abundance: .; v_gene: TRBV5-1; d_gene: TRBD1; CDR3nt: TGCGCCAGCAGCACAGCCGGGACAGGGGGTGAAAAACTGTTTTTT; CDR3aa: CASSTAGTGGEKLFF
j_gene: TRBJ1-2; abundance: .; v_gene: TRBV6-5; d_gene: .; CDR3nt: TGTGCCAGCAGTTACGACAGAAACTATGGCTACACCTTC; CDR3aa: CASSYDRNYGYTF
j_gene: TRBJ2-1; abundance: .; v_gene: TRBV3-1/TRBV3-2; d_gene: .; CDR3nt: TGTGCCAGCAGCCAAATTCCGGGCCGGGATGAGCAGTTCTTC; CDR3aa: CASSQIPGRDEQFF
j_gene: TRBJ2-5; abundance: .; v_gene: TRBV5-5; d_gene: TRBD1; CDR3nt: TGTGCCAGCAGCCGACAGGGTCAGGGCGAGACCCAGTACTTC; CDR3aa: CASSRQGQGETQYF
j_gene: TRBJ2-2; abundance: .; v_gene: TRBV7-9; d_gene: TRBD1; CDR3nt: TGTGCCAGCAGCCCTCAACCCGGGACAGGGGCGCGCACCGGGGAGCTGTTTTTT; CDR3aa: CASSPQPGTGARTGELFF
j_gene: TRBJ2-2; abundance: .; v_gene: TRBV12-3/TRBV12-4; d_gene: .; CDR3nt: TGTGCCAGCAGTCTTAACTTCGCCGGGGAGCTGTTTTTT; CDR3aa: CASSLNFAGELFF
j_gene: TRBJ1-1; abundance: few; v_gene: TRBV5-1; d_gene: .; CDR3nt: TGCGCCAGCAGCTACACAGTGAATCGGCCTGAAGCTTTCTTT; CDR3aa: CASSYTVNRPEAFF
j_gene: TRBJ1-1; abundance: .; v_gene: TRBV10-1; d_gene: .; CDR3nt: TGCGCCAGCAGTGAGTCGGCGGGCTTCAACACTGAAGCTTTCTTT; CDR3aa: CASSESAGFNTEAFF
j_gene: TRBJ1-3; abundance: .; v_gene: TRBV7-8; d_gene: TRBD1; CDR3nt: TGTGCCAGCAGCCACCTGGACAGGGCGCAGGGAAACACCATATATTTT; CDR3aa: CASSHLDRAQGNTIYF
j_gene: TRBJ1-2; abundance: .; v_gene: TRBV5-4; d_gene: TRBD1; CDR3nt: TGTGCCAGCAGCTTGGTAGCGGCGACAGGGGGCGGTAGCTACACCTTC; CDR3aa: CASSLVAATGGGSYTF
j_gene: TRBJ2-2; abundance: .; v_gene: TRBV7-2; d_gene: .; CDR3nt: TGTGCCAGCAGCCTTACTGGATCGTCCACCGGGGAGCTGTTTTTT; CDR3aa: CASSLTGSSTGELFF
j_gene: TRBJ1-3; abundance: few; v_gene: TRBV7-2; d_gene: .; CDR3nt: TGTGCCAGCAGCTGGGACGGATACGCCATATATTTT; CDR3aa: CASSWDGYAIYF